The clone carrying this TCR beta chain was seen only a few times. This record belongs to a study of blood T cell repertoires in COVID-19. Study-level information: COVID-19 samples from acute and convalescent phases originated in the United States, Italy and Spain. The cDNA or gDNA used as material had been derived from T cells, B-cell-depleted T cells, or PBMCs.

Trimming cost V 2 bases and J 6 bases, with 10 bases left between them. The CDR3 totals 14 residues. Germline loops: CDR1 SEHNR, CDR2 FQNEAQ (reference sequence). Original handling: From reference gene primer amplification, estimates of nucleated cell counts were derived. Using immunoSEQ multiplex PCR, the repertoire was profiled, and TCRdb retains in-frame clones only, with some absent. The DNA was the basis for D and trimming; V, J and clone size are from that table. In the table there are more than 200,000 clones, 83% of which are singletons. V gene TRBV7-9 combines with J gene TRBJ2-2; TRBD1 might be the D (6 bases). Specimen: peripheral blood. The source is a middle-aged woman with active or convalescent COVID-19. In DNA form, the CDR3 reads TGTGCCAGCAGCTTACCTACAGGGTCCGGGGAGCTGTTTTTT. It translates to CASSLPTGSGELFF. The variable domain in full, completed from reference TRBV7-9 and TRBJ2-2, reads DTGVSQNPRHKITKRGQNVTFRCDPISEHNRLYWYRQTLGQGPEFLTYFQNEAQLEKSRLLSDRFSAERPKGSFSTLEIQRTEQGDSAMYLCASSLPTGSGELFFGEGSRLTVL.